What follows describes a single TCR beta chain. The data belong to a study of blood T cell repertoires in COVID-19. In the study overall: COVID-19 samples collected from the United States, Italy and Spain covered acute and convalescent phases. Nucleic acid was either cDNA or gDNA, and it came from T cells, B-cell-depleted T cells, or PBMCs.

This CDR3 region has 15 residues. Germline CDR1 and CDR2: SEHNR and FQNEAQ (reference sequence). The V and J ends lost 2 bases and 4 bases respectively, with 14 bases between them. Study processing details: By means of reference gene primer amplification, nucleated cell counts were estimated. Sequencing was performed with immunoSEQ multiplex PCR; in TCRdb, only in-frame clones are kept and a portion is missing. V and J calls and clone size come straight from that table; D and trimming were deduced from the DNA. There are tens of thousands of clones in the sample; around 90% occur only once, and over 2.5% lies in the top ten.

Source material: peripheral blood. This clonotype originated in a man aged 45-65 years with active COVID-19. The chain is built from TRBV7-9 and TRBJ1-2; D might be TRBD1 (6 bases). CDR3 coding DNA: TGTGCCAGCAGCTTAAGGGGGAGCGACAGCTATGGCTACACCTTC. This translates into CASSLRGSDSYGYTF.